This is a list of T cell receptor beta chains from one sample in a study of blood T cell repertoires in COVID-19. Only in-frame clones appear in the TCRdb table, and some are missing; sequencing was by immunoSEQ multiplex PCR. The sample includes 450,000 to 500,000 clones, 75% to 90% of them seen just once. Sequencing input: PBMCs or T cells enriched from blood (not recorded which). Receptor source: a woman under 30 who had recovered from COVID-19. Both conserved end residues are part of each CDR3. The order of the fields is J gene, clone size, V gene, D gene, CDR3 protein, CDR3 DNA. The D gene is left open where the match is weak. Where a row states a size, it is once, few, many or the class of an expanded clone; other rows omit it.

>TRBJ2-2|once|TRBV28|TRBD1
CASSSPGTGVDDGELFF
TGTGCCAGCAGTTCTCCCGGGACAGGGGTAGATGACGGGGAGCTGTTTTTT
>TRBJ2-3|.|TRBV4-1|.
CASSQVGAGTDTQYF
TGCGCCAGCAGCCAAGTGGGGGCAGGCACAGATACGCAGTATTTT
>TRBJ2-7|.|TRBV5-8|TRBD2
CASSQGDRLAGDSIDF
TGTGCCAGCAGCCAAGGGGATCGATTGGCGGGAGATTCAATCGATTTC
>TRBJ2-2|few|TRBV5-1|.
CASMGGQNTGELFF
TGCGCCAGCATGGGGGGGCAGAACACCGGGGAGCTGTTTTTT
>TRBJ1-5|.|TRBV2|.
CASSPLNQPQHF
TGTGCCAGCAGCCCACTAAATCAGCCCCAGCATTTT
>TRBJ1-2|.|TRBV30|.
CAWRRDPNYGYTF
TGTGCCTGGAGGAGAGATCCTAACTATGGCTACACCTTC
>TRBJ2-3|.|TRBV24-1|.
CATSDSGRGTDTQYF
TGTGCCACCAGTGATTCGGGCAGGGGTACAGATACGCAGTATTTT
>TRBJ2-7|.|TRBV19|TRBD1
CASSQDRESYEQYF
TGTGCCAGTAGTCAAGACAGGGAGTCCTACGAGCAGTACTTC
>TRBJ1-2|.|TRBV2|.
CASNGEINTF
TGTGCCAGCAATGGGGAGATTAACACCTTC
>TRBJ1-3|.|TRBV19|TRBD1
CASSPTGQSGNTIYF
TGTGCCAGTAGCCCGACGGGACAGTCTGGAAACACCATATATTTT
>TRBJ2-1|.|TRBV19|.
CASSNSNEQFF
TGTGCCAGTAGTAACTCCAATGAGCAGTTCTTC
>TRBJ2-3|.|TRBV6-5|TRBD1
CAGTRGQGGSDTQYF
TGTGCCGGAACCCGCGGACAGGGAGGATCAGATACGCAGTATTTT
>TRBJ2-3|few|TRBV30|.
CAWSDNADTQYF
TGTGCCTGGAGTGACAACGCAGATACGCAGTATTTT
>TRBJ1-1|.|TRBV28|.
CASSSPRTVGTEAFF
TGTGCCAGCAGTTCCCCCCGGACAGTAGGCACTGAAGCTTTCTTT
>TRBJ1-5|.|TRBV6-5|TRBD1
CASSTGTDFNQPQHF
TGTGCCAGCAGTACCGGGACAGACTTCAACCAGCCCCAGCATTTT
>TRBJ1-2|.|TRBV5-4|TRBD1
CASSLITGGDGYTF
TGTGCCAGCAGCTTGATAACAGGGGGCGACGGCTACACCTTC
>TRBJ1-6|.|TRBV10-3|TRBD1
CAMSGTGKNSPLHF
TGTGCCATGTCCGGGACAGGCAAAAATTCACCCCTCCACTTT
>TRBJ1-1|.|TRBV6-4|.
CASSVSGATEAFF
TGTGCCAGCAGTGTATCTGGAGCAACTGAAGCTTTCTTT
>TRBJ2-1|.|TRBV5-1|TRBD2
CASRPRGGGAYNEQFF
TGCGCCAGCCGCCCCCGGGGCGGGGGGGCTTACAATGAGCAGTTCTTC
>TRBJ2-1|.|TRBV10-1|TRBD2
CASSESASPLAGGEDEQFF
TGCGCCAGCAGTGAGTCCGCTAGTCCTTTAGCGGGGGGGGAAGATGAGCAGTTCTTC
>TRBJ1-5|.|TRBV5-1|.
CASSLVGLPNQPQHF
TGCGCCAGCAGCTTGGTCGGACTGCCCAATCAGCCCCAGCATTTT
>TRBJ1-2|.|TRBV9|TRBD1
CASSVGTGVFYGYTF
TGTGCCAGCAGCGTAGGGACAGGGGTTTTCTATGGCTACACCTTC
>TRBJ1-1|.|TRBV5-1|.
CASSRGDGNTEAFF
TGCGCCAGCAGTCGGGGAGACGGGAACACTGAAGCTTTCTTT
>TRBJ1-1|.|TRBV30|.
CAYWEPGDEAFF
TGTGCGTACTGGGAGCCGGGGGACGAAGCTTTCTTT